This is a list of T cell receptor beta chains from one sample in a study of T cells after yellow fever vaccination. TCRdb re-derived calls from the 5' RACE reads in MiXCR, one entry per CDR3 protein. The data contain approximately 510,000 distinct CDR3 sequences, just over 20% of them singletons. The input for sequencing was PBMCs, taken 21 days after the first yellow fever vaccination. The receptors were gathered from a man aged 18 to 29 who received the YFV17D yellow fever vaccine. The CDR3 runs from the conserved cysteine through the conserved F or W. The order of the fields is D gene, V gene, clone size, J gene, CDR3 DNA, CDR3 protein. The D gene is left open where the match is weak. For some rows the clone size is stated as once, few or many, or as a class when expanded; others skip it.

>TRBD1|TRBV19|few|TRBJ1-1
TGTGCCAGTAGTACCTTCCCCGGGACAGGGTCGGCCACTGAAGCTTTCTTT
CASSTFPGTGSATEAFF
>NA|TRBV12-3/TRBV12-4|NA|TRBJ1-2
TGTGCCAGCAGAACGTTACCGGGGCTGGAAGGGCATGGCTACACCTTC
CASRTLPGLEGHGYTF
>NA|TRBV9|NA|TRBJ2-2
TGTGCCAGCAGCGTAGCTAGTACGTCCGGGGAGCTGTTTTTT
CASSVASTSGELFF
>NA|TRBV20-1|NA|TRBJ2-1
TGCAGTGCTTTGCGGGGCGCGTCCTACAATGAGCAGTTCTTC
CSALRGASYNEQFF
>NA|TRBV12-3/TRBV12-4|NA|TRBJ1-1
TGTGCCAGCAGTCCAAGGGCTGAAGCTTTCTTT
CASSPRAEAFF
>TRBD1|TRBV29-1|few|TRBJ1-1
TGCAGCGTTGAAGTGGGGACAGGGAGGGGTGAAGCTTTCTTT
CSVEVGTGRGEAFF
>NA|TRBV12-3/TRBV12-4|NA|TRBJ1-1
TGTGCCAGCCGATCTTTCGGGGCTAACACTGAAGCTTTCTTT
CASRSFGANTEAFF
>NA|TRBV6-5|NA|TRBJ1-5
TGTGCCAGCAGTTACTCGACCAGGGAAAGCAATCAGCCCCAGCATTTT
CASSYSTRESNQPQHF
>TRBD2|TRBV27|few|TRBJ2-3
TGTGCCAGCAGTACCGTAGCGGGGGGACTTTCTAAGGATACGCAGTATTTT
CASSTVAGGLSKDTQYF
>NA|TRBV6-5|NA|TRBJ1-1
TGTGCCGAGTATTACGGGGGGTGGGACACTGAAGCTTTCTTT
CAEYYGGWDTEAFF
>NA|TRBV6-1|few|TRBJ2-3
TGTGCCAGCACCGGGGCGGGGGCCCTCAGCACAGATACGCAGTATTTT
CASTGAGALSTDTQYF
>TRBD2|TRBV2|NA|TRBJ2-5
TGTGCCAGCAGTGATTCTCTAGCGGTTCGGGAGACCCAGTACTTC
CASSDSLAVRETQYF
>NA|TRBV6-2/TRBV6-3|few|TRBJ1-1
TGTGCCAGCACCGAACCCGGAGGGGCTGAAGCTTTCTTT
CASTEPGGAEAFF
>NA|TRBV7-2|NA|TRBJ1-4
TGTGCCAGCAGCTCTTACAGGGCGGGACTGTTTTTT
CASSSYRAGLFF
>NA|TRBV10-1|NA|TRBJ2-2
TGCGCCAGCAGTGAAAGTCCTACCGGGGAGCTGTTTTTT
CASSESPTGELFF
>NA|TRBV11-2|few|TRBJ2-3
TGTGCCAGCAGCTCGAGGACTGGTCGTACAAATACGCAGTATTTT
CASSSRTGRTNTQYF
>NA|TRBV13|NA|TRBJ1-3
TGTACCTGCAGTTTAGGGGCTCGACAGCTTGCCTCTGGAAACACCATATATTTT
CTCSLGARQLASGNTIYF
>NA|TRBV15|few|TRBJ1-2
TGTGCCACCAGCAGAGAAACCGGCGCGTGGAGTGGCTACACCTTC
CATSRETGAWSGYTF
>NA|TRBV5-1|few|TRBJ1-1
TGCGCCAGCAGGGCAGGACCCACGAACACTGAAGCTTTCTTT
CASRAGPTNTEAFF
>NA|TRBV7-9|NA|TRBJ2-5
TGTGCCAGCAGCTTAGGGTCGCTGTACCAAGAGACCCAGTACTTC
CASSLGSLYQETQYF
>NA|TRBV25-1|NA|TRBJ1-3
TGTGCCAGCAGTGCTGGGTACGGAAACACCATATATTTT
CASSAGYGNTIYF
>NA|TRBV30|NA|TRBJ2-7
TGTGCCTGGAGCAGGGAAGTGGGCTACGAGCAGTACTTC
CAWSREVGYEQYF
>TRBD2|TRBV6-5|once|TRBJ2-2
TGTGCCAGCAGTTCGCAGCGGGGGGCCCCAGGCGGGGAGCTGTTTTTT
CASSSQRGAPGGELFF
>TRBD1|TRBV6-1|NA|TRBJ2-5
TGTGCCAGCAGTCTCGGACAGGAACAAGAGACCCAGTACTTC
CASSLGQEQETQYF
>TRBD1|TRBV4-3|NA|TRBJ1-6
TGCGCCAGCAGCCAAGAGCTGAACAGGGGGCTAGAAGGTTCACCCCTCCACTTT
CASSQELNRGLEGSPLHF
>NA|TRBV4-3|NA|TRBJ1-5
TGCGCCAGCAGTGTGGCGGGAAATCAGCCCCAGCATTTT
CASSVAGNQPQHF
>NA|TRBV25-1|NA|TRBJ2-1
TGTGCCAGCGGAAGTCACCTTTCGTGGAATGAGCAGTTCTTC
CASGSHLSWNEQFF
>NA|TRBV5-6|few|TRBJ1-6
TGTGCCAGCAGCAGAGTCTACCCACAGGGAAACTATAATTCACCCCTCCACTTT
CASSRVYPQGNYNSPLHF
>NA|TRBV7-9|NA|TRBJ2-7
TGTGCCAGCAGTAGGGACAATAATGGCGAGCAGTACTTC
CASSRDNNGEQYF
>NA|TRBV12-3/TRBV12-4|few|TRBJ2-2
TGTGCCAGCAGTTTCAGTACGACCGGGGAGCTGTTTTTT
CASSFSTTGELFF
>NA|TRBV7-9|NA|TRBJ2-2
TGTGCCAGCAGCCCCCGAACCCTCAACACCGGGGAGCTGTTTTTT
CASSPRTLNTGELFF
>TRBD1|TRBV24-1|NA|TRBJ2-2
TGTGCCACCAGTGAAGGACAGGGGCACACCGGGGAGCTGTTTTTT
CATSEGQGHTGELFF
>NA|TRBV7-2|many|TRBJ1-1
TGTGCCAGCAACCTCGGGGGGACTGAAGCTTTCTTT
CASNLGGTEAFF
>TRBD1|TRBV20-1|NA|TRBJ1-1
TGCAGTGCCAGACAGGGTGCCGGAACTGAAGCTTTCTTT
CSARQGAGTEAFF
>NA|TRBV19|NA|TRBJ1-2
TGTGCCAGTAACCCGGGAGGCAGCGACTATGGCTACACCTTC
CASNPGGSDYGYTF
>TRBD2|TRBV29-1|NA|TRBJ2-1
TGCAGCGTTGTTTTTACTAGCGGGTTCTCCTACAATGAGCAGTTCTTC
CSVVFTSGFSYNEQFF